This T cell receptor beta chain was identified in a study of blood T cell repertoires in COVID-19. Allocation to cohorts depended on clinical history reported by the participants. CDR3 size: 16 residues. The ends lost 2 bases at V and 4 bases at J; junction bases unmatched: 6. Germline-derived CDR1 and CDR2 are ENHRY and SYGVKD. As handled by the study authors: Nucleated cell number was recorded as an estimate derived from reference gene primer amplification. TCRdb's table, derived via immunoSEQ multiplex PCR, lists solely in-frame clones and lacks some. V and J calls and clone size are given by that table; D and trimming were obtained from the DNA. The sample consists of a few hundred thousand clones, around nine tenths of them appearing once.

Sequenced: PBMCs or T cells enriched from blood (not recorded which). The TCR sequence derives from a woman aged 25 to 45 who had recovered from COVID-19. The V gene is TRBV10-3, the J gene TRBJ2-3; 10 bases fit TRBD1. The DNA for the CDR3 is TGTGCCATCAGTGAGCCCGGGACAGGGGTTCCAGATACGCAGTATTTT. This translates into CAISEPGTGVPDTQYF.